What follows are 26 T cell receptor beta chains derived from one specimen sequenced in a study of T cells in Graves' hyperthyroidism and ophthalmopathy. RNA transcripts gave rise to amplified TCR beta CDR3 regions. Initially, a first-round RT-PCR of the TCR CDR3 employed the HTBI primer set. Each CDR3 protein is one row after TCRdb ran MiXCR on the multiplex PCR reads. Found here are approximately 400,000 distinct CDR3 sequences, approximately 14% of them singletons; the top ten hold roughly 13%. Sequencing was done on a sample of blood. The receptors stem from a woman between 18 and 29 years old with Graves' hyperthyroidism.

This clonotype has a handful of counts. V usage is TRBV9 and J usage is TRBJ1-5; 9 nucleotides line up with TRBD1. This CDR3 spans 15 amino acids. Germline V gene data show CDR1 as SGDLS and CDR2 as YYNGEE. Losses at the gene ends were 2 bases for V and 5 bases for J; bases not matched to a gene: 5. In DNA, the CDR3 is TGTGCCAGCAGCGTCGGGACAGGGAAAGATCAGCCCCAGCATTTT. This encodes CASSVGTGKDQPQHF.

This clonotype showed up just a few times. The chain links TRBV6-1 to TRBJ2-4; 8 bases align to TRBD1. Trimming at V came to 5 bases and at J to 0 bases, leaving 15 bases not matched to a gene. Germline V gene sequence: CDR1 MNHNS, CDR2 SASEGT. The CDR3 loop spans 19 amino acids. For the CDR3, the DNA is TGTGCCAGCAGTACGCCGAGACAGGGGCCAACACTAGCCAAAAACATTCAGTACTTC. This codes for CASSTPRQGPTLAKNIQYF.

This clonotype appeared many times. The chain links TRBV29-1 to TRBJ2-3; 7 positions agree with TRBD1. J was trimmed by 2 bases and V by 0 bases; bases with no gene match: 8. The CDR3 covers 16 residues. Germline V gene sequence: CDR1 SQVTM, CDR2 ANQGSEA. The CDR3 here is CSVEEDVTGITDTQYF. CDR3 DNA sequence: TGCAGCGTTGAAGAGGATGTGACAGGGATCACAGATACGCAGTATTTT.

In its sample, this clonotype was seen many times. This chain joins TRBV5-1 and TRBJ1-4, with TRBD1 matching 7 bases. Per germline, CDR1 SGHRS and CDR2 YFSETQ. The CDR3 runs 12 residues. With V trimmed by 4 bases and J by 8 bases, 2 bases remained unmatched. The CDR3 sequence is CASSPGGEKLFF. The CDR3 DNA reads as TGCGCCAGCAGCCCAGGGGGGGAAAAACTGTTTTTT.

In its sample, this clonotype was seen many times. The genes are TRBV5-1 and TRBJ2-3; the match to TRBD2 covers 7 bases. This CDR3 has 16 amino acids. V shed 4 bases and J 3 bases; nucleotides not matched to a gene: 11. CDR1 and CDR2 from the germline V gene are SGHRS and YFSETQ. The chain's CDR3 is CASSLATSAITDTQYF. In DNA, the CDR3 is TGCGCCAGCAGCCTGGCCACTAGCGCTATTACAGATACGCAGTATTTT.

There are many counts of this clonotype. The chain employs TRBV3-1 and TRBJ2-7; 7 bases fit TRBD1. CDR3 length equals 17 residues. The J segment lost 0 bases and the V segment lost 4 bases, leaving 12 bases of the junction unmatched. The germline CDR1 and CDR2 sequences are LGHDT and YNNKEL (reference sequence). This chain's CDR3 is CASSLYTGDASSYEQYF. The CDR3 bases are TGTGCCAGCAGCCTGTATACAGGGGACGCGAGCTCCTACGAGCAGTACTTC.

At least ten counts were recorded for this clonotype. The V and J genes are TRBV4-1 and TRBJ2-7; the D gene is possibly TRBD1 (5 bases). V lost 8 bases to trimming and J lost 7 bases, with 15 bases between them. This CDR3 region has 12 residues. Germline CDR1 is MGHRA and CDR2 is YSYEKL. CDR3: CASREQEPEQYF. DNA for the CDR3: TGCGCCAGCCGTGAACAGGAGCCAGAGCAGTACTTC.

This clonotype showed up just a few times. The CDR3, as DNA: TGTGCCATCAGTGAGGGCAATCAGCCCCAGCATTTT. It encodes CAISEGNQPQHF. The chain is built from TRBV10-3 and TRBJ1-5; unclear D gene. From germline, CDR1 is ENHRY and CDR2 SYGVKD. The CDR3 runs to 12 residues. V dropped 2 bases and J dropped 2 bases, with 1 base sitting between them.

This clonotype occurred a few times. The rearrangement links TRBV24-1 to TRBJ2-7; possible D gene TRBD2, 6 bases. The V gene's germline CDR1 is KGHDR and CDR2 SFDVKD. V dropped 5 bases and J dropped 1 base, with 11 bases sitting between them. The CDR3 consists of 14 residues. The CDR3 DNA is TGTGCCACCAGTGCACGAGGGACTTCCTACGAGCAGTACTTC. Translating gives CATSARGTSYEQYF.

In its sample, this clonotype was seen many times. V usage is TRBV12-3 or TRBV12-4 and J usage is TRBJ2-1; 10 bases align to TRBD1. Trimming removed 3 bases from V and 9 bases from J; junction bases left unmatched: 8. The CDR3 has 15 amino acids. CDR3: CASSFSTGGAGEQFF. For the CDR3, the DNA is TGTGCCAGCAGTTTCTCGACAGGGGGCGCAGGTGAGCAGTTCTTC.

In its sample, this clonotype was seen many times. The chain has TRBV9 and TRBJ2-7; 12 bases fit TRBD2. Germline trimming cut 0 bases from V and 5 bases from J; bases unmatched to any gene: 6. In germline, CDR1 is SGDLS, CDR2 YYNGEE. The CDR3 has 16 amino acids. The CDR3 DNA is TGTGCCAGCAGCGTAGGACTAGCGGGAGCATGGGACGAGCAGTACTTC. Its protein product is CASSVGLAGAWDEQYF.

In this sample, this clonotype turned up many times. The rearrangement uses TRBV29-1 and TRBJ2-1, with a tentative D call TRBD2 (6 bases). The CDR3 is 17 amino acids. The V and J ends lost 1 base and 2 bases respectively, with 18 bases between them. Germline V lookup: CDR1 SQVTM, CDR2 ANQGSEA. CDR3 sequence reads: CSVEVIEGLRAYNEQFF. CDR3 in DNA: TGCAGCGTTGAAGTGATTGAGGGACTGAGGGCCTACAATGAGCAGTTCTTC.

This clonotype appeared many times. The chain employs TRBV28 and TRBJ2-3; a possible D gene is TRBD2 (6 bases). In germline, CDR1 is MDHEN, CDR2 SYDVKM. Trimming cost V 3 bases and J 1 base, with 8 bases left between them. The CDR3 totals 14 residues. The CDR3 is CASSFVAGTDTQYF. The CDR3 DNA reads as TGTGCCAGCAGTTTTGTAGCGGGCACAGATACGCAGTATTTT. Based on the CDR3 plus reference TRBV28 and TRBJ2-3, the full variable domain is DVKVTQSSRYLVKRTGEKVFLECVQDMDHENMFWYRQDPGLGLRLIYFSYDVKMKEKGDIPEGYSVSREKKERFSLILESASTNQTSMYLCASSFVAGTDTQYFGPGTRLTVL.

In this sample, this clonotype turned up many times. J is TRBJ2-3 and V is TRBV20-1; the D gene could be TRBD1 or TRBD2 (5 bases each). This CDR3 contains 13 residues. CDR1 DFQATT and CDR2 SNEGSKA come from the germline V gene (reference sequence). Trimming cost V 3 bases and J 7 bases, with 14 bases left between them. The CDR3 bases are TGCAGTGCTAGGAGCCGGGACGGCTATACGCAGTATTTT. Translating gives CSARSRDGYTQYF.

This clonotype appeared many times. The chain recombines TRBV27 with TRBJ2-1, with 7 bases that match TRBD1. V shed 6 bases, J shed 0 bases, and the junction held 14 bases outside the gene matches. The CDR3 runs to 18 residues. CDR1 and CDR2 from the germline V gene are MNHEY and SMNVEV (reference sequence). The CDR3 sequence: CASSRPERGPHSYNEQFF. For the CDR3, the DNA is TGTGCCAGCAGCCGCCCCGAGAGGGGGCCACACTCCTACAATGAGCAGTTCTTC.

Only a few counts were recorded for this clonotype. The gene calls are TRBV7-9 and TRBJ2-1; no clear D. CDR1 and CDR2 (germline): SEHNR, FQNEAQ (reference sequence). Trimming took 0 bases from V and 7 from J, leaving 13 bases between them. This CDR3 region has 15 residues. CDR3 sequence reads: CASSLAGSYVNEQFF. The CDR3 DNA sequence: TGTGCCAGCAGCTTAGCGGGATCTTATGTGAATGAGCAGTTCTTC.

This clonotype was counted ten times or more. The chain is built from TRBV11-2 and TRBJ2-1, with a weak D call TRBD1 (5 bases). Germline CDR1 reads SGHAT; CDR2 reads FQNNGV. The CDR3 is made up of 17 amino acids. Trimming pared 3 bases from V and 12 bases from J, leaving 27 bases between. The CDR3 DNA sequence: TGTGCCAGCAGCTTCTCCCCTATAGACAGACTGGGGTATGGGCAGTTCTTC. As protein: CASSFSPIDRLGYGQFF.

Comment on this clonotype: This could be a read error, since a much larger clone is one nucleotide away. The V gene is TRBV7-3, the J gene TRBJ2-1, with D maybe TRBD2 (5 bases). V gave up 3 bases and J gave up 9 bases, with 12 bases separating them. Germline loops: CDR1 SGHTA, CDR2 FQGTGA. This CDR3 comprises 13 residues. CDR3 sequence (DNA): TGTGCCAGCAGCTTCGGAGGCTCGAGTGAGCAGTTCTTC. As protein: CASSFGGSSEQFF.

This clonotype was recorded many times. The J gene is TRBJ2-1, the V gene TRBV28; D might be TRBD1 (6 bases). The CDR3 is 12 residues long. V was shortened by 7 bases and J by 8 bases, with 12 bases between the two germline ends. Germline V lookup: CDR1 MDHEN, CDR2 SYDVKM. The CDR3, as DNA: TGTGCCAGCACAGGGGTAGGCGATGAGCAGTTCTTC. Its protein product is CASTGVGDEQFF.

The table lists this clonotype with many counts. The DNA for the CDR3 is TGCAGTGCTAGTCAGGGGGCAGGCGGCGAGCAGTACTTC. Protein sequence: CSASQGAGGEQYF. The chain has TRBV20-1 and TRBJ2-7; 8 bases line up with TRBD1. V dropped 3 bases and J dropped 6; count of bases not matched to a gene: 7. The CDR3 length is 13 residues. Germline-derived CDR1 and CDR2 are DFQATT and SNEGSKA (reference sequence).

This clonotype has at least ten counts. The CDR3 coding sequence is TGTGCCAGCAGCTTAAGGGGACGGCCTGAAGCTTTCTTT. Its translation is CASSLRGRPEAFF. V and J are TRBV7-2 and TRBJ1-1; perhaps TRBD1 as D (5 bases). The CDR3 has 13 amino acids. Germline values: CDR1 SGHTA, CDR2 FQGNSA. The V end lost 2 bases, the J end lost 6 bases, and 10 bases lay between the germline ends.

This clonotype was found a few times. J is TRBJ2-2 and V is TRBV10-3; D perhaps matches TRBD2 (5 bases). Germline values: CDR1 ENHRY, CDR2 SYGVKD. V lost 2 bases and J lost 2, with 12 bases in between. The CDR3 extends over 16 amino acids. The DNA of the CDR3 is TGTGCCATCAGTGAGCCGGGCGGGCTCAACACCGGGGAGCTGTTTTTT. Translated: CAISEPGGLNTGELFF.

This clonotype was seen a single time. This chain joins TRBV28 and TRBJ2-7, with TRBD1 matching over 9 bases. This CDR3 contains 15 residues. Looked up from germline, CDR1 is MDHEN and CDR2 is SYDVKM. V lost 6 bases to trimming and J lost 2 bases; unmatched junction nucleotides: 8. DNA for the CDR3: TGTGCCAGCAGCCAATCGGGACAGGGACCCTACGAGCAGTACTTC. Its translation is CASSQSGQGPYEQYF.

Ten or more counts support this clonotype. The chain uses TRBV5-1 and TRBJ2-1; 9 positions match TRBD2. CDR1 SGHRS and CDR2 YFSETQ come from the germline V gene. The CDR3 contains 15 residues. Germline trimming cut 0 bases from V and 7 bases from J; bases unmatched to any gene: 5. The CDR3 loop is CASSLDRGRGNEQFF. The CDR3 nucleotides read TGCGCCAGCAGCTTGGACCGCGGGAGGGGGAATGAGCAGTTCTTC.

This clonotype was detected once. The chain joins TRBV19 to TRBJ1-5; TRBD1 agrees at 7 bases. CDR1 and CDR2 (germline): LNHDA, SQIVND (reference sequence). V was clipped by 5 bases and J by 3 bases; unmatched bases: 10. This CDR3 is built from 16 residues. In nucleotides, the CDR3 is TGTGCCAGTAGTGCAACCACAGGGGCCCTCAATCAGCCCCAGCATTTT. Protein product: CASSATTGALNQPQHF.

This clonotype was recorded at least ten times. The J gene is TRBJ2-3, the V gene TRBV11-3, with unresolved D. The V end was cut by 4 bases, the J end by 0 bases, with 8 bases between. Germline CDR1 and CDR2: SGHNT and YENEEA. The length of the CDR3 is 14 residues. As DNA, the CDR3 is TGTGCCAGCAGCTCTGAGTATAGCACAGATACGCAGTATTTT. This translates into CASSSEYSTDTQYF.